This TCR beta chain was identified during a study of T cells after yellow fever vaccination (dated by TCRdb to the late 2010s). Some background on the complete study: Libraries from fractions with low cell numbers were prepared with the SMART-Seq v4 Ultra Low Input RNA kit. To track T-cell clones before and after primary and booster YFV17D yellow fever vaccination, bulk TCR alpha and beta repertoires were sequenced longitudinally. Two healthy male donors, one aged 18 to 30 and one aged 30 to 40 years, made up the cohort. Blood was drawn at multiple timepoints before and after primary and secondary immunization, with bulk PBMC replicates and cell subsets isolated.

This clonotype has a handful of counts. Its antigen remains undetermined. The sample holds no much larger clone one base away, and base qualities are not on file. TCR cDNA was synthesized by 5'RACE template switching, which introduced a universal primer site and unique molecular identifiers. Priming of cDNA synthesis was performed from both the TCR alpha and TCR beta constant segments. Libraries were amplified in two PCR steps, with sample barcodes and sequencing adapters added in the second step. Sequencing of libraries was performed on Illumina HiSeq 2500 (2x100 bp) or NovaSeq (2x150 bp). Per the authors' processing: MIGEC was used to demultiplex reads and collapse the reads into UMI consensus sequences, and MiXCR was used for V(D)J alignment. Clonotypes responding to the vaccine were identified with edgeR on replicate PBMC samples, with the criteria of FDR below 0.01 and a log2 fold change above 5 up to day 15. Each bulk clonotype was labeled CD4 or CD8 based on which sequenced repertoire, CD4 or CD8, contained the clonotype at higher abundance. TCRdb cleaned the public reads at Q25 with fastp, built clones with MiXCR and kept in-frame beta chains. Every distinct CDR3 protein forms one entry, paired with its most common genes and DNA. These V and J calls derive from TCRdb rather than the authors' analysis. The sample table holds 450,000 to 600,000 distinct CDR3 sequences, of which roughly a sixth were seen once. The ten largest clones capture around 15% of the sample.

The full study reports these points: After the booster, most clones that had expanded after primary vaccination were detected again (around 96% of CD4 and 70% to 90% of CD8), suggesting broad maintenance of memory. Computational filtering was needed because FACS-sorted repertoires could contain abundant contaminating clonotypes from the bulk population. A small share of clonotypes was detected in both CD4 and CD8 compartments, with the overlap likely arising from convergent recombination. Because only a couple of donors were included in the study, the extent to which the findings can be generalized is limited. The secondary T-cell response was found to be weaker but faster than the primary response, with a peak reached on day 5 rather than on day 15.

The treatment or condition label for this specimen denotes: live attenuated yellow fever vaccine strain. Two biological replicates of bulk PBMCs were collected at each blood-draw timepoint. A standard Ficoll-Paque protocol was used to isolate PBMCs from peripheral blood. TriZol was used to extract RNA from bulk PBMCs, from CD4 and CD8 fractions, and from dextramer-positive and dextramer-negative fractions. The V end loses 0 bases and the J end loses 0 bases, and a stretch of 10 bases separates them. From the cysteine through the phenylalanine, the CDR3 covers 16 amino acids. CDR3 DNA only is kept here, 48 bases in frame from base 1. The germline V gene provides CDR1 SGHRS and CDR2 YFSETQ.

The chain uses TRBV5-1 and TRBJ2-1; the D gene cannot be resolved reliably. The TCR comes from a man in his late teens or twenties who received the YFV17D yellow fever vaccine. The sample consisted of PBMCs, taken 5 days after the first yellow fever vaccination. The DNA sequence is as follows: TGCGCCAGCAGCTTGGCCTACGGAGACTCCTACAATGAGCAGTTCTTC. Translated, it reads CASSLAYGDSYNEQFF.